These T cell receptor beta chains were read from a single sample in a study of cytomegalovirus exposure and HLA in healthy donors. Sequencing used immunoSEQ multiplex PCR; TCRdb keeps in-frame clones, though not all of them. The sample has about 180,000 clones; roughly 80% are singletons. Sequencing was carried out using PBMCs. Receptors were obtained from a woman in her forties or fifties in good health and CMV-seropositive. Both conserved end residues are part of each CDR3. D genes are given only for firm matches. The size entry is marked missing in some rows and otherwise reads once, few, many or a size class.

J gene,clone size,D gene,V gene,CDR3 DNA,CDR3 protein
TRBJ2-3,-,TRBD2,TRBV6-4,TGTGCCAGCAGTGAAGAAGCGGGGAGCACAGATACGCAGTATTTT,CASSEEAGSTDTQYF
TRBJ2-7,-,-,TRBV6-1,TGTGCCAGCAGTGCGACAGCTTACGAGCAGTACTTC,CASSATAYEQYF
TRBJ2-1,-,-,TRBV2,TGTGCCAGCAGTGTGGGTCGTAAAGGGGATGAGCAGTTCTTC,CASSVGRKGDEQFF
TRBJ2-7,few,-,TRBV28,TGTGCCAGCAGTTTCGATCGCAGAGGCTACGAGCAGTACTTC,CASSFDRRGYEQYF
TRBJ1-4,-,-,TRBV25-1,TGTGCCAGCAGTGAATGGGGCAGGGAAAAACTGTTTTTT,CASSEWGREKLFF
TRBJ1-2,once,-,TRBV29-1,TGCAGCGTTGCGGACGGAGGGACGAACTATGGCTACACCTTC,CSVADGGTNYGYTF
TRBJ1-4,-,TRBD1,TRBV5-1,TGCGCCAGCAGCTTCGGACAGGGGACTAATGAAAAACTGTTTTTT,CASSFGQGTNEKLFF
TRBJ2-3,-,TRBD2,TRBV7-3,TGTGCCAGCAGCTTAAAGGCTCTAATCCCAGCGGGGGGGTCCACAGATACGCAGTATTTT,CASSLKALIPAGGSTDTQYF
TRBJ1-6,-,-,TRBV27,TGTGCCAGCAGTTCCCCCTCCCTACCCCATAATTCACCCCTCCACTTT,CASSSPSLPHNSPLHF
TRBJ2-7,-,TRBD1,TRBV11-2,TGTGCCAGCAGCCTGGGGACAGGGGGCCCCTACGAGCAGTACTTC,CASSLGTGGPYEQYF
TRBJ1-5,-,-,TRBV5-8,TGTGCCAGCAGCTTGGCCGAGGTTTCCAATCAGCCCCAGCATTTT,CASSLAEVSNQPQHF
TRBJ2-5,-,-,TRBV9,TGTGCCAGCAGCCTCCGAGCCCGGGGACTTCAAGAGACCCAGTACTTC,CASSLRARGLQETQYF
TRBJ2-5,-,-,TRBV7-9,TGTGCCAGCAGCTTCGAGGTCCGCCAAGAGACCCAGTACTTC,CASSFEVRQETQYF
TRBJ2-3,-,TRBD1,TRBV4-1,TGCGCCAGCAGCCAAGTGGGGACAGGAACAGATACGCAGTATTTT,CASSQVGTGTDTQYF
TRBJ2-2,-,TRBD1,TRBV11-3,TGTGCCAGCAGCCTGGGACAGGGAAGAGCCACCGGGGAGCTGTTTTTT,CASSLGQGRATGELFF
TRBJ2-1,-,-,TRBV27,TGTGCCAGCAGCCCAACCGCGGGGCGTCAGTTCTTC,CASSPTAGRQFF
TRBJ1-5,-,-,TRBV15,TGTGCCACCAGCAGAGTCGACGTGGGAGATCAGCCCCAGCATTTT,CATSRVDVGDQPQHF
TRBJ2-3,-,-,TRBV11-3,TGTGCCAGCAGCTGGGGGCCCACAGATACGCAGTATTTT,CASSWGPTDTQYF
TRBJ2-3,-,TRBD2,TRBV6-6,TGTGCCAGCAGTCGCTTCGCGGGGGGCACAGATACGCAGTATTTT,CASSRFAGGTDTQYF
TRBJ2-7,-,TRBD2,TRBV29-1,TGCAGCGTCGGGGGGACGGTGGATTCCTACGAGCAGTACTTC,CSVGGTVDSYEQYF
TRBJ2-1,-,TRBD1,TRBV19,TGTGCCAGTAGCGGCAGGACAGGGGCTTACAATGAGCAGTTCTTC,CASSGRTGAYNEQFF
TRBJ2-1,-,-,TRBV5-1,TGCGCCAGCAGCTTGGGGGGGGTGCGGAATGAGCAGTTCTTC,CASSLGGVRNEQFF
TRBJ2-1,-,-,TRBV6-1,TGTGCCAGCAGTGAAACCCAGGGACAATTCGATGAGCAGTTCTTC,CASSETQGQFDEQFF